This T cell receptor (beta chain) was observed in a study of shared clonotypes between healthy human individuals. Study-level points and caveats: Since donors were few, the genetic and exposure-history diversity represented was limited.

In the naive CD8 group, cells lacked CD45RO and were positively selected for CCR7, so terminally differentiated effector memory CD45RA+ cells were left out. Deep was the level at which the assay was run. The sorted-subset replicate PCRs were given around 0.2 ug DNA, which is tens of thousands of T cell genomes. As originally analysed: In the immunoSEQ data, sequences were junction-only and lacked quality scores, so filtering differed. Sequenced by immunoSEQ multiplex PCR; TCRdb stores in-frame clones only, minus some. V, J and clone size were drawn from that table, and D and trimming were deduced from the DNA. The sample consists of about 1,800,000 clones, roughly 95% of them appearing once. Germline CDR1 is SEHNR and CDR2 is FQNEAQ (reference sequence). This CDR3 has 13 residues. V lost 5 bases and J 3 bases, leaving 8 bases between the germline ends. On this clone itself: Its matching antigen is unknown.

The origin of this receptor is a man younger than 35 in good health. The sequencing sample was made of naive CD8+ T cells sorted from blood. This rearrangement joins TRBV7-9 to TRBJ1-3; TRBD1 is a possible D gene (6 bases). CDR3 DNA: TGTGCCAGCAGCGGGACAAGTGGAAACACCATATATTTT. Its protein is CASSGTSGNTIYF.